This T cell receptor (beta chain) was observed in a study of blood T cell repertoires in COVID-19. On the study more broadly: Samples representing acute and convalescent COVID-19 were sourced from the United States, Italy and Spain. Sources were T cells, B-cell-depleted T cells, or PBMCs; the material itself was cDNA or gDNA.

After removal of 4 bases from V and 6 bases from J, the junction contained 4 bases not matched to a gene. This CDR3 region has 13 residues. The germline gives CDR1 SGHDT, CDR2 YYEEEE. As handled by the study authors: Reference gene primer amplification in the assay estimated nucleated cell counts. Method: immunoSEQ multiplex PCR; TCRdb's copy keeps in-frame clones and lacks some. That table furnishes V, J and clone size, whereas the DNA furnished D and trimming. The table records about 140,000 clones, 84% of them present only once. V and J are TRBV5-6 and TRBJ1-5; 7 nucleotides agree with TRBD1. The sequenced sample was peripheral blood. This receptor was obtained from a man aged 60-69 years with active or convalescent COVID-19. This CDR3 reads CASSLQGIQPQHF. The DNA of the CDR3 is TGTGCCAGCAGCCTACAGGGGATTCAGCCCCAGCATTTT.